A selection of T cell receptor beta chains follows, all from one sample in a study of breast tumors, draining lymph nodes, adjacent tissues. One entry per CDR3 protein, called by TCRdb with MiXCR from the multiplex PCR reads. The sample consists of about 20,000 distinct CDR3 sequences, about 30% of them appearing once. Sequenced input: breast tumor tissue. These receptors all stem from a female donor with breast cancer. Some clones in this sample may be carry-over from other donors' samples. Each CDR3 is given with its conserved first and last residue. Not all rows give a size; the values are once, few, many and, for expanded clones, a class.

>TRBJ2-7|17|TRBV12-3/TRBV12-4|NA
CASIAGTSGSLSYEQYF
>TRBJ1-3|15|TRBV12-3/TRBV12-4|many
CASRGAGGRGNTIYF
>TRBJ2-1|24|TRBV25-1|NA
CASSGVGTGGSGAQSGLAGGYQFF
>TRBJ2-1|15|TRBV19|many
CASSSGTTSYNEQFF
>TRBJ1-2|14|TRBV11-3|many
CASSLVGGLYGYTF
>TRBJ2-7|14|TRBV9|NA
CASSADPNSYEQYF
>TRBJ1-2|15|TRBV7-2|once
CASRPGTGGLYGYTF
>TRBJ2-6|16|TRBV19|NA
CASSMQGASGANVLTF
>TRBJ2-3|16|TRBV11-2|medium-sized
CASSLGISPSTDTQYF
>TRBJ2-7|12|TRBV3-1|many
CASNRATGEQYF
>TRBJ1-2|14|TRBV25-1|many
CASSETGDLYGYTF
>TRBJ2-3|14|TRBV12-5|NA
CASGLGTGSDTQYF
>TRBJ2-5|15|TRBV5-1|few
CASSLAGYFQETQYF
>TRBJ2-7|12|TRBV30|many
CAWSVRGDEQYF
>TRBJ2-2|19|TRBV3-1|NA
CASSQEDLGQGRETGELFF
>TRBJ2-7|16|TRBV6-2/TRBV6-3|many
CASSTPTQGWTYEQYF
>TRBJ2-2|13|TRBV7-9|many
CASSPTGAGELFF
>TRBJ2-3|16|TRBV10-3|many
CAISESVGSVTDTQYF
>TRBJ2-7|15|TRBV25-1|once
CASSPNNRGTYEQYF
>TRBJ2-3|16|TRBV5-1|many
CASSSGTSGSADTQYF
>TRBJ2-2|13|TRBV6-2/TRBV6-3|many
CASSWSFTGELFF
>TRBJ2-1|16|TRBV20-1|many
CSARELAGVSYNEQFF
>TRBJ1-2|12|TRBV12-3/TRBV12-4|many
CASSLSGGGYTF
>TRBJ1-5|13|TRBV19|many
CASSMSRDQPQHF
>TRBJ1-6|13|TRBV5-8|many
CASSFQGWSPLHF
>TRBJ2-7|15|TRBV5-1|many
CASSLDLSGTYEQYF
>TRBJ2-3|16|TRBV7-9|medium-sized
CASSTDSGQGRDTQYF
>TRBJ2-2|17|TRBV19|many
CASSYGLAEANTGELFF
>TRBJ2-2|15|TRBV6-1|NA
CASSELDSNAGELFF